This T cell receptor (beta chain) was identified during a study of blood T cell repertoires in COVID-19. About the research overall: Sites across the United States, Italy and Spain contributed samples from acute and convalescent COVID-19. Sources were T cells, B-cell-depleted T cells, or PBMCs; the material itself was cDNA or gDNA.

This CDR3 has 12 amino acids. V gave up 6 bases and J gave up 1 base, with 7 bases separating them. Germline CDR1 and CDR2: MNHNY and SVGAGI (reference sequence). Per the original data handling: Nucleated cell counts were estimated from reference gene primer amplification. The table came from immunoSEQ multiplex PCR; TCRdb's copy has only in-frame clones and leaves some out. V, J and clone size derive from that table, while D and trimming were established from the DNA sequence. The sample carries around 310,000 clones, approximately 91% recorded once. Sequencing was performed on peripheral blood. This TCR derives from a woman aged 60-70 years with acute or convalescent COVID-19. The rearrangement links TRBV6-6 to TRBJ2-7; possible D gene TRBD1, 5 bases. CDR3 DNA: TGTGCCAGCAGGACAGTTTCCTACGAGCAGTACTTC. This translates into CASRTVSYEQYF.